These 29 T cell receptor beta chains were sequenced from one sample in a study of identical twins. In TCRdb, the 5' RACE reads were re-called with MiXCR into one record per CDR3 protein. The profile shows 510,000 or so distinct CDR3 sequences, 12% to 15% of them singletons. This sample also belongs to another study, concerning yellow fever vaccine responses in identical twins.

Input material: CD4+ T cells sorted from blood. These receptor sequences come from a woman in her late teens or twenties in good health.

This chain uses TRBV24-1 with TRBJ2-1, with TRBD2 matching over 10 bases. After removal of 1 base from V and 7 bases from J, the junction contained 6 bases not matched to a gene. Germline V gene data show CDR1 as KGHDR and CDR2 as SFDVKD. CDR3 size: 16 residues. CDR3 amino acids: CATSDFSGRAGNEQFF. The DNA of the CDR3 is TGTGCCACCAGTGATTTCAGCGGGAGGGCCGGAAATGAGCAGTTCTTC.

This clonotype appeared a few times. The chain uses TRBV5-6 and TRBJ2-7; 8 bases are a match to TRBD1. The CDR3 runs to 11 residues. Germline-derived CDR1 and CDR2 are SGHDT and YYEEEE. The V and J ends lost 6 bases and 7 bases, in that order; junction bases with no gene match: 3. The CDR3 DNA follows: TGTGCCAGCACAAGACAGGGGGAGCAGTACTTC. This sequence encodes CASTRQGEQYF.

This clonotype has just a few counts. This CDR3 reads CSADRDRDTQYF. CDR3 DNA: TGCAGTGCAGATAGGGACCGAGATACGCAGTATTTT. The genes are TRBV20-1 and TRBJ2-3; the D call may be TRBD1 or TRBD2 (5 bases each). This CDR3 is 12 amino acids long. The V gene lost 6 bases and the J gene lost 5 bases, with 12 bases spanning the gap. In germline, CDR1 is DFQATT, CDR2 SNEGSKA (reference sequence).

This clonotype was observed a handful of times. The J gene is TRBJ1-5, the V gene TRBV7-8; 9 nucleotides align to TRBD1. Germline values: CDR1 SGHVS, CDR2 FQNEAQ. Losses at the gene ends were 0 bases for V and 6 bases for J; bases not matched to a gene: 6. The CDR3 spans 16 residues. The CDR3, as DNA: TGTGCCAGCAGCTTAGCACCACAGGGGGCCCTTCAGCCCCAGCATTTT. This gives the protein CASSLAPQGALQPQHF.

This clonotype was counted between two and nine times. V usage is TRBV27 and J usage is TRBJ2-5; D is possibly TRBD1 or TRBD2 (5 bases each). Germline lookup yields CDR1 MNHEY and CDR2 SMNVEV (reference sequence). Trimming left V 6 bases short and J 4 bases short, with 12 bases between. The CDR3 is 13 residues long. The CDR3 DNA follows: TGTGCCAGCAGGGGGGTGGCCCGAGAGACCCAGTACTTC. The encoded protein is CASRGVARETQYF.

This clonotype was seen only a few times. The CDR3 sequence is CASSLDGPLTEAFF. CDR3 nucleotide sequence: TGTGCCAGCAGCTTAGATGGACCTCTGACTGAAGCTTTCTTT. The chain joins TRBV7-6 to TRBJ1-1; D is unclear. CDR1 and CDR2 from the germline V gene are SGHVS and FNYEAQ. Trimming took 1 base from V and 5 from J, leaving 11 bases between them. This CDR3 contains 14 residues.

This rearrangement joins TRBV3-1 to TRBJ1-1; 9 bases are a match to TRBD1. V was clipped by 3 bases and J by 1 base; unmatched bases: 6. The CDR3 runs 16 residues. Germline V gives CDR1 LGHDT, CDR2 YNNKEL (reference sequence). CDR3 sequence (DNA): TGTGCCAGCAGCCACGCGCTGGGACAGGGGAACACTGAAGCTTTCTTT. Its translation: CASSHALGQGNTEAFF.

This sequence joins TRBV10-3 and TRBJ2-1, with 9 positions matching TRBD1. This CDR3 has 14 amino acids. Germline trimming cut 6 bases from V and 2 bases from J; bases unmatched to any gene: 2. Germline assignment: CDR1 ENHRY and CDR2 SYGVKD. DNA for the CDR3: TGTGCCATCAGGGGACAGGGAACCTACAATGAGCAGTTCTTC. Translated, it gives CAIRGQGTYNEQFF.

The J gene is TRBJ2-2, the V gene TRBV10-3; 7 bases map to TRBD2. The junction had 6 bases not matched to a gene; V was cut back by 6 bases and J by 2 bases. The CDR3 has 15 residues. Germline V gives CDR1 ENHRY, CDR2 SYGVKD. CDR3 sequence reads: CAISPTSSNTGELFF. CDR3 sequence (DNA): TGTGCCATCAGCCCGACTAGCTCAAACACCGGGGAGCTGTTTTTT.

This clonotype was detected only a few times. The V gene is TRBV11-2, the J gene TRBJ1-1; maybe TRBD1 (6 bases). V shed 6 bases and J shed 7 bases, with 15 bases lying between them. Per germline, CDR1 SGHAT and CDR2 FQNNGV. This CDR3 has 13 residues. The CDR3 sequence: CASRKIGGIEAFF. CDR3 nucleotide sequence: TGTGCCAGCAGAAAAATAGGGGGGATTGAAGCTTTCTTT.

Only a few counts were recorded for this clonotype. The gene calls are TRBV10-2 and TRBJ2-3; D is possibly TRBD1 (5 bases). This CDR3 spans 16 amino acids. Trimming took off 6 bases at V and 4 bases at J, with 20 bases between the two ends. Germline-derived CDR1 and CDR2 are WSHSY and SAAADI. The CDR3 protein is CASRDMSTWGPDTQYF. The CDR3 DNA reads as TGCGCCAGCAGGGACATGTCAACTTGGGGCCCAGATACGCAGTATTTT.

This sequence joins TRBV3-1 and TRBJ2-1; 9 bases line up with TRBD2. CDR3 size: 16 residues. Germline trimming cut 0 bases from V and 6 bases from J; bases unmatched to any gene: 6. Germline assignment: CDR1 LGHDT and CDR2 YNNKEL (reference sequence). This CDR3 is CASSQETKLAGNEQFF. The CDR3 DNA reads TGTGCCAGCAGCCAAGAGACAAAACTAGCGGGCAATGAGCAGTTCTTC.

The V gene is TRBV10-2, the J gene TRBJ1-1; D possibly corresponds to TRBD1 (6 bases). The V end lost 9 bases, the J end lost 2 bases, and 16 bases lay between the germline ends. Germline values: CDR1 WSHSY, CDR2 SAAADI. There are 14 residues in the CDR3. CDR3 region: CASREQGFNTEAFF. The CDR3 DNA reads TGCGCCAGTCGCGAACAGGGATTTAACACTGAAGCTTTCTTT.

This clonotype was observed many times. The gene calls are TRBV12-3 or TRBV12-4 and TRBJ2-5, with D tentatively TRBD2 (5 bases). This CDR3 region has 16 residues. V lost 5 bases, J lost 0 bases, and 16 bases lay in between. CDR3 nucleotide sequence: TGTGCCAGCAGTCGCGCTGGGGTAGCGCACCAAGAGACCCAGTACTTC. This sequence encodes CASSRAGVAHQETQYF.

The chain combines TRBV20-1 with TRBJ2-3, with TRBD2 matching over 10 bases. V was clipped by 4 bases and J by 1 base; unmatched bases: 14. Germline CDR1 DFQATT, CDR2 SNEGSKA (reference sequence). The CDR3 is 18 amino acids. CDR3: CSAIRALSGRAGTDTQYF. The CDR3 DNA sequence: TGCAGTGCTATTCGGGCTTTGAGCGGGAGGGCGGGCACAGATACGCAGTATTTT.

This clonotype was observed a few times. The chain combines TRBV5-1 with TRBJ1-1; 9 positions agree with TRBD1. CDR1 is SGHRS and CDR2 is YFSETQ in the germline V gene. The length of the CDR3 is 15 residues. V shed 2 bases, J shed 7 bases, and the junction held 9 bases outside the gene matches. CDR3 in DNA: TGCGCCAGCAGCTTAATACAGGGGGCGCTTAATGAAGCTTTCTTT. Protein product: CASSLIQGALNEAFF.

The table lists this clonotype with a few counts. The chain carries TRBV7-6 and TRBJ2-2, with D tentatively TRBD2 (6 bases). Trimming cost V 5 bases and J 4 bases, with 14 bases left between them. The germline CDR1 and CDR2 sequences are SGHVS and FNYEAQ. The CDR3 sequence is 15 residues long. The CDR3 nucleotides read TGTGCCAGCAGCCCGGACTACCAGGGCACCGGGGAGCTGTTTTTT. It yields the protein CASSPDYQGTGELFF. The variable domain in full, completed from reference TRBV7-6 and TRBJ2-2, reads GAGVSQSPRYKVTKRGQDVALRCDPISGHVSLYWYRQALGQGPEFLTYFNYEAQQDKSGLPNDRFSAERPEGSISTLTIQRTEQRDSAMYRCASSPDYQGTGELFFGEGSRLTVL.

The chain carries TRBV5-1 and TRBJ2-6; D is perhaps TRBD2 (6 bases). V was clipped by 3 bases and J by 0 bases, with 10 bases between them. CDR1 is SGHRS, CDR2 YFSETQ, per germline. The CDR3 covers 16 residues. The CDR3 nucleotides are TGCGCCAGCAGCTGGGGGGAGGCCTCTGGGGCCAACGTCCTGACTTTC. This sequence encodes CASSWGEASGANVLTF.

This clonotype showed up just a few times. The chain's CDR3 is CATSRGEAASSGTQYF. The CDR3 DNA follows: TGTGCCACCAGCAGAGGTGAGGCAGCGAGTAGCGGTACGCAGTATTTT. The chain combines TRBV15 with TRBJ2-3; D is perhaps TRBD2 (6 bases). Trimming cost V 1 base and J 8 bases, with 19 bases left between them. CDR1 is LNHNV, CDR2 YYDKDF, per germline (reference sequence). The CDR3 length is 16 residues.

This clonotype was detected a few times. The chain uses TRBV7-6 and TRBJ2-1, with D uncertain. Germline CDR1 reads SGHVS; CDR2 reads FNYEAQ. V gave up 4 bases and J gave up 10 bases, with 11 bases separating them. CDR3 size: 12 residues. The CDR3 region is CASSYLSTEQFF. DNA of the CDR3: TGTGCCAGCAGCTACCTTAGCACCGAGCAGTTCTTC.

This chain uses TRBV2 with TRBJ2-2, with a possible D match to TRBD1 (6 bases). CDR1 is SNHLY, CDR2 FYNNEI, per germline. This CDR3 region has 14 residues. Trimming removed 3 bases at V and 3 bases at J, with 8 bases between. The chain's CDR3 is CASSEGTHTGELFF. DNA of the CDR3: TGTGCCAGCAGTGAGGGGACACACACCGGGGAGCTGTTTTTT.

This clonotype was picked up a small number of times. The rearrangement uses TRBV3-1 and TRBJ2-7; the match to TRBD2 covers 9 bases. V shed 3 bases, J shed 0 bases, and the junction held 6 bases outside the gene matches. The CDR3 length is 16 residues. Germline-derived CDR1 and CDR2 are LGHDT and YNNKEL (reference sequence). This CDR3 is CASSQSSGVSSYEQYF. CDR3 DNA: TGTGCCAGCAGCCAGTCTAGCGGGGTGAGCTCCTACGAGCAGTACTTC.

The chain carries TRBV11-2 and TRBJ2-3; 11 positions match TRBD2. The CDR3 loop spans 17 amino acids. Germline loops: CDR1 SGHAT, CDR2 FQNNGV. With V trimmed by 3 bases and J by 0 bases, 5 bases remained unmatched. CDR3 sequence: CASSFRGLAASTDTQYF. For the CDR3, the DNA is TGTGCCAGCAGCTTTCGGGGACTAGCGGCTAGCACAGATACGCAGTATTTT.

V usage is TRBV20-1 and J usage is TRBJ1-2; a weak D match, TRBD1 (5 bases). Germline CDR1 DFQATT, CDR2 SNEGSKA (reference sequence). V was pared by 4 bases and J by 6 bases, with 12 bases between. The CDR3 spans 12 residues. CDR3 loop: CSAIQGLNGYTF. The CDR3 DNA reads as TGCAGTGCTATTCAGGGATTGAATGGCTACACCTTC.

This clonotype was counted many times. The V and J genes are TRBV29-1 and TRBJ2-7, with D maybe TRBD1 (6 bases). V lost 3 bases, J lost 3 bases, and 9 bases lay in between. This CDR3 has 12 amino acids. The germline gives CDR1 SQVTM, CDR2 ANQGSEA. For the CDR3, the DNA is TGCAGCGTTGATGAAGGGGGCTACGAGCAGTACTTC. The encoded protein is CSVDEGGYEQYF.

The chain is built from TRBV12-2 and TRBJ2-7; the table's D call, TRBD1, was not checked against the DNA. TRBV12-2 is shown as a pseudogene. This CDR3 region has 14 residues. The CDR3: CATPLGREIYEQYF. The CDR3 DNA reads as TGTGCAACGCCCCTGGGACGGGAGATCTACGAGCAGTACTTC.

A few counts support this clonotype. V gene TRBV2 combines with J gene TRBJ2-3; 8 positions match TRBD2. CDR1 is SNHLY, CDR2 FYNNEI, per germline. After removal of 6 bases from V and 3 bases from J, the junction contained 5 bases not matched to a gene. The CDR3 consists of 14 residues. The CDR3 loop reads CASRGLGRTDTQYF. DNA for the CDR3: TGTGCCAGCAGGGGACTAGGAAGAACAGATACGCAGTATTTT.

This clonotype has at least ten counts. The chain recombines TRBV5-1 with TRBJ2-1; 7 bases line up with TRBD2. CDR1 is SGHRS and CDR2 is YFSETQ in the germline V gene. This CDR3 has 15 amino acids. V shed 0 bases and J 2 bases; nucleotides not matched to a gene: 2. This chain's CDR3 is CASSLGGGAYNEQFF. CDR3 coding DNA: TGCGCCAGCAGCTTGGGTGGGGGGGCCTACAATGAGCAGTTCTTC.

This clonotype was counted many times. The gene calls are TRBV27 and TRBJ1-1; D unclear. The CDR3 contains 15 residues. Germline V gene lookup returns CDR1 MNHEY and CDR2 SMNVEV (reference sequence). Trimming removed 6 bases from V and 0 bases from J, with 14 bases in between. CDR3 DNA sequence: TGTGCCAGCAGCAGCGGTGGACGGATGAACACTGAAGCTTTCTTT. Its protein product is CASSSGGRMNTEAFF.